One and the same sample provided the 31 T cell receptor beta chains below, sequenced in a study of OX40 agonist ivuxolimab in advanced cancers. Sequencing was performed with immunoSEQ multiplex PCR; in TCRdb, only in-frame clones are kept and a portion is missing. The sample lists approximately 66,000 clones, approximately 81% occurring once. Sequencing used CD4+ or CD8+ T cells sorted from blood, obtained in a trial of the OX40 agonist ivuxolimab. These receptors all come from an adult with an advanced solid tumor such as melanoma, head and neck, liver or kidney cancer.

V and J are TRBV15 and TRBJ1-6, with D possibly TRBD1 on 6 matching bases. This CDR3 comprises 14 residues. Germline CDR1 LNHNV, CDR2 YYDKDF (reference sequence). The germline V and J ends were trimmed by 5 bases and 7 bases, with 12 bases remaining between them. The DNA for the CDR3 is TGTGCCACCAGCCACTCAGGGGCGAATTCACCCCTCCACTTT. Protein sequence: CATSHSGANSPLHF.

The CDR3 sequence: CASSFYSNNEQFF. DNA for the CDR3: TGTGCCAGCAGCTTCTACAGCAACAATGAGCAGTTCTTC. The chain has TRBV7-9 and TRBJ2-1; D is ambiguous. Germline CDR1 reads SEHNR; CDR2 reads FQNEAQ (reference sequence). Trimming removed 3 bases from V and 5 bases from J, with 8 bases in between. There are 13 residues in the CDR3.

The chain links TRBV6-1 to TRBJ2-7, with TRBD2 identical over 7 bases. The ends lost 8 bases at V and 1 base at J; junction bases unmatched: 11. This CDR3 has 15 amino acids. Germline V gives CDR1 MNHNS, CDR2 SASEGT. This chain's CDR3 is CASRLDYGGSYEQYF. The CDR3 coding sequence is TGTGCCAGCCGCCTCGACTACGGGGGGTCCTACGAGCAGTACTTC.

The rearrangement joins TRBV28 to TRBJ1-2; D is uncertain. The CDR3 loop spans 12 amino acids. Germline values: CDR1 MDHEN, CDR2 SYDVKM. Trimming left V 2 bases short and J 3 bases short, with 4 bases between. The CDR3 coding sequence is TGTGCCAGCAGTTTAGGACACTATGGCTACACCTTC. It codes for CASSLGHYGYTF.

This chain joins TRBV19 and TRBJ2-2; no reliable D call. The CDR3 extends over 15 amino acids. The V gene lost 4 bases and the J gene lost 6 bases, with 15 bases spanning the gap. Germline V gives CDR1 LNHDA, CDR2 SQIVND (reference sequence). CDR3 sequence reads: CASSNSGFNAGELFF. DNA of the CDR3: TGTGCCAGTAGTAACTCAGGTTTCAACGCCGGGGAGCTGTTTTTT.

The DNA of the CDR3 is TGTGCCAGCAGCGTTGGGACTTCAAGCTCCTACAATGAGCAGTTCTTC. It codes for CASSVGTSSSYNEQFF. The chain has TRBV11-1 and TRBJ2-1, with TRBD2 as a possible D gene (6 bases). Germline V lookup: CDR1 SGHAT, CDR2 FQDESV (reference sequence). The CDR3 has 16 amino acids. Deletions cut 5 bases from V and 0 bases from J, with 14 bases between. Full variable domain (rest looked up from reference TRBV11-1 and TRBJ2-1): EAEVAQSPRYKITEKSQAVAFWCDPISGHATLYWYRQILGQGPELLVQFQDESVVDDSQLPKDRFSAERLKGVDSTLKIQPAELGDSAMYLCASSVGTSSSYNEQFFGPGTRLTVL.

The rearrangement links TRBV7-2 to TRBJ1-4, with D possibly being TRBD1 (5 bases). V dropped 4 bases and J dropped 8 bases, with 14 bases sitting between them. CDR1 and CDR2 from the germline V gene are SGHTA and FQGNSA. The CDR3 length is 14 residues. CDR3 residues: CASSSPGTGEKLFF. The CDR3 nucleotides are TGTGCCAGCAGCTCCCCCGGGACCGGGGAAAAACTGTTTTTT. The complete variable domain, with remaining parts taken from reference TRBV7-2 and TRBJ1-4, reads GAGVSQSPSNKVTEKGKDVELRCDPISGHTALYWYRQSLGQGLEFLIYFQGNSAPDKSGLPSDRFSAERTGGSVSTLTIQRTQQEDSAVYLCASSSPGTGEKLFFGSGTQLSVL.

This rearrangement joins TRBV28 to TRBJ1-4, with TRBD1 matching over 7 bases. The germline V gene has CDR1 MDHEN and CDR2 SYDVKM. This CDR3 region has 16 residues. The V and J ends lost 5 bases and 7 bases, in that order; junction bases with no gene match: 13. The chain's CDR3 is CASSPQTGKVAEKLFF. In DNA form, the CDR3 reads TGTGCCAGCAGTCCCCAGACAGGGAAAGTCGCTGAAAAACTGTTTTTT.

The CDR3 here is CASSLRGQGEKLFF. Here the CDR3 DNA reads TGTGCCAGCAGTTTAAGGGGGCAGGGTGAAAAACTGTTTTTT. The chain is built from TRBV28 and TRBJ1-4, with 7 bases that match TRBD1. The J segment lost 7 bases and the V segment lost 2 bases, leaving 4 bases of the junction unmatched. Germline loops: CDR1 MDHEN, CDR2 SYDVKM. The CDR3 covers 14 residues.

The chain has TRBV10-3 and TRBJ2-3; 11 bases align to TRBD2. This CDR3 contains 17 residues. The V gene end was trimmed by 5 bases and the J gene end by 1 base; junction bases not matched to a gene: 8. Germline V lookup: CDR1 ENHRY, CDR2 SYGVKD. Here the CDR3 reads CAISSGLAGGGTDTQYF. The CDR3 DNA reads TGTGCCATCAGTTCAGGGCTAGCGGGAGGCGGCACAGATACGCAGTATTTT.

The genes are TRBV5-5 and TRBJ2-2; tentative D call: TRBD1 (6 bases). Trimming shortened V by 2 bases and J by 1 base, and 9 bases separated the two germline ends. The CDR3 is 15 residues long. From germline, CDR1 is SGHKS and CDR2 YYEKEE (reference sequence). CDR3 in DNA: TGTGCCAGCAGCTTAGTACAGGGGAACACCGGGGAGCTGTTTTTT. Translating it yields CASSLVQGNTGELFF.

This clone was picked up one time. The rearrangement links TRBV6-1 to TRBJ1-3; 7 nucleotides line up with TRBD1. The trim removed 6 bases at V and 1 base at J, leaving 6 bases unmatched. This CDR3 is 15 amino acids long. Germline V gives CDR1 MNHNS, CDR2 SASEGT. CDR3 sequence reads: CASRPGGESGNTIYF. CDR3 in DNA: TGTGCCAGCAGGCCAGGGGGGGAATCTGGAAACACCATATATTTT.

The chain uses TRBV28 and TRBJ2-7; the D call may be TRBD1 or TRBD2 (5 bases each). This CDR3 region has 15 residues. Germline-derived CDR1 and CDR2 are MDHEN and SYDVKM. V shed 5 bases and J shed 1 base, with 15 bases lying between them. CDR3 nucleotides: TGTGCCAGCAGTAGTGAGGGGATAACTTCCTACGAGCAGTACTTC. Amino acid sequence: CASSSEGITSYEQYF.

This chain connects TRBV2 to TRBJ1-1, with a weak D call TRBD1 (5 bases). The germline CDR1 and CDR2 sequences are SNHLY and FYNNEI. This CDR3 region has 12 residues. The germline V and J ends were trimmed by 5 bases and 5 bases, with 9 bases remaining between them. CDR3 residues: CASSIRGTEAFF. Here the CDR3 DNA reads TGTGCCAGCAGTATTAGGGGTACTGAAGCTTTCTTT. Together with reference TRBV2 and TRBJ1-1, the CDR3 gives the full variable domain: EPEVTQTPSHQVTQMGQEVILRCVPISNHLYFYWYRQILGQKVEFLVSFYNNEISEKSEIFDDQFSVERPDGSNFTLKIRSTKLEDSAMYFCASSIRGTEAFFGQGTRLTVV.

The chain combines TRBV5-1 with TRBJ1-4, with a weak D call TRBD1 (6 bases). The CDR3 has 13 amino acids. V lost 4 bases and J lost 5, with 9 bases in between. The germline CDR1 and CDR2 sequences are SGHRS and YFSETQ. CDR3 in amino acids: CASSDGQNEKLFF. DNA of the CDR3: TGCGCCAGCAGCGACGGACAGAATGAAAAACTGTTTTTT.

The chain joins TRBV7-2 to TRBJ1-6; TRBD1 matches 7 bases. The CDR3 runs 15 residues. V was pared by 6 bases and J by 0 bases, with 2 bases of the junction left unmatched. Germline lookup yields CDR1 SGHTA and CDR2 FQGNSA. In DNA form, the CDR3 reads TGTGCCAGCAGGGACAGGCCCTCCTATAATTCACCCCTCCACTTT. Residues: CASRDRPSYNSPLHF.

This rearrangement joins TRBV5-5 to TRBJ2-7; the D is unclear. In germline, CDR1 is SGHKS, CDR2 YYEKEE (reference sequence). V was shortened by 0 bases and J by 0 bases, with 10 bases between the two germline ends. The CDR3 has 15 amino acids. CDR3 nucleotides: TGTGCCAGCAGCTTGGGCCAGTTGGGCTCCTACGAGCAGTACTTC. Residues: CASSLGQLGSYEQYF.

The J gene is TRBJ2-1, the V gene TRBV5-4; a weak D match, TRBD2 (6 bases). V shed 9 bases and J shed 13 bases, with 17 bases lying between them. This CDR3 comprises 11 residues. The V gene's germline CDR1 is SGHNT and CDR2 YYREEE (reference sequence). CDR3 loop: CAIPLAGSQFF. The CDR3 nucleotides read TGTGCCATTCCACTAGCAGGGAGCCAGTTCTTC.

V usage is TRBV7-8 and J usage is TRBJ2-2; D remains unclear. The germline gives CDR1 SGHVS, CDR2 FQNEAQ. This CDR3 has 18 amino acids. Trimming left V 1 base short and J 0 bases short, with 15 bases between. CDR3 in amino acids: CASSLVSVGQPNTGELFF. The CDR3, as DNA: TGTGCCAGCAGCTTAGTGAGTGTAGGTCAGCCGAACACCGGGGAGCTGTTTTTT.

The chain is built from TRBV15 and TRBJ1-6; 8 nucleotides align to TRBD1. CDR1 LNHNV and CDR2 YYDKDF come from the germline V gene (reference sequence). CDR3 length: 14 amino acids. J was trimmed by 6 bases and V by 3 bases; bases with no gene match: 1. In DNA form, the CDR3 reads TGTGCCACCAGCAGGGACAGGGCTAATTCACCCCTCCACTTT. This codes for CATSRDRANSPLHF.

The chain has TRBV10-3 and TRBJ1-6; D possibly corresponds to TRBD1 (5 bases). Trimming shortened V by 3 bases and J by 5 bases, and 14 bases separated the two germline ends. This CDR3 region has 16 residues. Germline CDR1 and CDR2: ENHRY and SYGVKD. In nucleotides, the CDR3 is TGTGCCATCAGTGAAGGGCAGGGTGGCCATAATTCACCCCTCCACTTT. It is translated as CAISEGQGGHNSPLHF.

The rearrangement uses TRBV18 and TRBJ1-3; D unclear. The CDR3 has 13 amino acids. Trimming pared 2 bases from V and 1 base from J, leaving 3 bases between. Germline CDR1 reads KGHSH; CDR2 reads LQKENI. As DNA, the CDR3 is TGTGCCAGCTCACCAGGTTCTGGAAACACCATATATTTT. Translating gives CASSPGSGNTIYF.

This sequence joins TRBV4-1 and TRBJ2-1, with D possibly TRBD2 on 6 matching bases. The CDR3 covers 17 residues. Germline CDR1 and CDR2: MGHRA and YSYEKL. With 6 bases removed from V and 3 bases from J, the gap between germline ends came to 21 bases. DNA for the CDR3: TGCGCCAGCAGACAAACGTCGGGGGTGATTCTCTACAATGAGCAGTTCTTC. Amino acids: CASRQTSGVILYNEQFF.

The genes are TRBV6-4 and TRBJ2-4; possibly TRBD1 for D (8 bases). The CDR3 covers 13 residues. The V gene lost 10 bases and the J gene lost 4 bases, with 14 bases spanning the gap. The germline V gene encodes CDR1 MRHNA and CDR2 SNTAGT. The CDR3 DNA follows: TGTGCCACTTTACAGGGGGGGAAAAACATTCAGTACTTC. This sequence encodes CATLQGGKNIQYF.

This clone was observed a few times. This chain uses TRBV28 with TRBJ1-4; no clear D gene. V lost 2 bases to trimming and J lost 8 bases, with 3 bases between them. CDR1 and CDR2 (germline): MDHEN, SYDVKM. CDR3 length: 11 residues. This CDR3 is CASSLMEKLFF. The CDR3 nucleotides are TGTGCCAGCAGTTTAATGGAAAAACTGTTTTTT.

This chain uses TRBV9 with TRBJ2-1; 7 nucleotides agree with TRBD1. Germline V CDR1 and CDR2: SGDLS, YYNGEE. J lost 2 bases, V lost 0 bases, and 2 bases had no gene match. There are 15 residues in the CDR3. CDR3 nucleotides: TGTGCCAGCAGCGTAGACGGGACAGCCTACAATGAGCAGTTCTTC. Translated: CASSVDGTAYNEQFF. The full variable domain, in which reference TRBV9 and TRBJ2-1 provide the parts outside the CDR3, is DSGVTQTPKHLITATGQRVTLRCSPRSGDLSVYWYQQSLDQGLQFLIQYYNGEERAKGNILERFSAQQFPDLHSELNLSSLELGDSALYFCASSVDGTAYNEQFFGPGTRLTVL.

This clone was seen a single time. The V and J genes are TRBV15 and TRBJ2-5, with D perhaps matching TRBD1 (5 bases). The germline CDR1 and CDR2 sequences are LNHNV and YYDKDF (reference sequence). This CDR3 spans 14 amino acids. Trimming took off 1 base at V and 1 base at J, with 7 bases between the two ends. The CDR3 DNA sequence: TGTGCCACCAGCAGAGGCAGGGTCCAAGAGACCCAGTACTTC. The encoded protein is CATSRGRVQETQYF. Based on the CDR3 plus reference TRBV15 and TRBJ2-5, the full variable domain is DAMVIQNPRYQVTQFGKPVTLSCSQTLNHNVMYWYQQKSSQAPKLLFHYYDKDFNNEADTPDNFQSRRPNTSFCFLDIRSPGLGDTAMYLCATSRGRVQETQYFGPGTRLLVL.

This sequence joins TRBV14 and TRBJ2-5; D is ambiguous. Germline V lookup: CDR1 SGHDN, CDR2 FVKESK. The CDR3 is made up of 11 amino acids. Trimming removed 1 base at V and 4 bases at J, with 1 base between. The CDR3 bases are TGTGCCAGCAGCCAAGCAGAGACCCAGTACTTC. Translated: CASSQAETQYF.

The rearrangement uses TRBV19 and TRBJ2-3; either TRBD1 or TRBD2 may supply D (5 bases each). The CDR3 length is 15 residues. V was pared by 2 bases and J by 3 bases, with 12 bases between. Looked up from germline, CDR1 is LNHDA and CDR2 is SQIVND (reference sequence). The CDR3 bases are TGTGCCAGTAGTATAACATGGGGGAGAACAGATACGCAGTATTTT. Translated: CASSITWGRTDTQYF.

This chain uses TRBV2 with TRBJ2-2; tentatively, D is TRBD2 (5 bases). With 1 base removed from V and 1 base from J, the gap between germline ends came to 7 bases. This CDR3 comprises 15 residues. The germline V gene encodes CDR1 SNHLY and CDR2 FYNNEI. CDR3: CASSEVGVNTGELFF. The CDR3, as DNA: TGTGCCAGCAGTGAAGTCGGGGTGAACACCGGGGAGCTGTTTTTT.

The chain uses TRBV30 and TRBJ1-2; TRBD1 is a possible D gene (5 bases). The CDR3 consists of 12 residues. CDR1 and CDR2 (germline): GTSNPN, SVGIG (reference sequence). CDR3 region: CAQMIGGNGYTF. The CDR3, as DNA: TGTGCTCAGATGATCGGGGGGAATGGCTACACCTTC.